A selection of T cell receptor beta chains follows, all from one sample in a study of blood T cell repertoires in COVID-19. Profiling relied on immunoSEQ multiplex PCR, and the TCRdb table lists in-frame clones only, not all of them. The data show 270,000 or so clones, about 89% seen once. The sequencing sample was made of peripheral blood. All receptors come from a woman in her forties who had recovered from COVID-19. The CDR3 runs from the conserved cysteine through the conserved F or W. D genes are given only for firm matches. Clone sizes are given selectively: once, few, many, or a class where the clone is expanded.

TRBJ2-1 NA NA TRBV20-1 TGCAGTGCCCTCGGCAATGAGCAGTTCTTC CSALGNEQFF
TRBJ1-5 NA NA TRBV28 TGTGCCAGCAGTTTATTCGGGTCAGCTTATCAGCCCCAGCATTTT CASSLFGSAYQPQHF
TRBJ2-2 NA NA TRBV7-3 TGTGCCAGCAGCTCCCCCTCGAACACCGGGGAGCTGTTTTTT CASSSPSNTGELFF
TRBJ1-4 NA NA TRBV27 TGTGCCAGCAGTAATTCGAAGGGGGCAACTAATGAAAAACTGTTTTTT CASSNSKGATNEKLFF
TRBJ2-3 NA NA TRBV5-1 TGCGCCAGCAGCCCGTCCCTAGATACGCAGTATTTT CASSPSLDTQYF
TRBJ2-2 NA TRBD1 TRBV2 TGTGCCAGCAAGGGGACAGGGCCGTCCGGGGAGCTGTTTTTT CASKGTGPSGELFF
TRBJ1-5 NA NA TRBV7-2 TGTGCCAGCAGCTCCCAGGTTTATAGCAATCAGCCCCAGCATTTT CASSSQVYSNQPQHF
TRBJ1-6 NA TRBD1 TRBV30 TGTGCCTGGAGTGGGACAGGGGATTCACCCCTCCACTTT CAWSGTGDSPLHF
TRBJ2-3 NA NA TRBV9 TGTGCCAGCAGCCCTACTAGACGACCAGATACGCAGTATTTT CASSPTRRPDTQYF
TRBJ2-3 NA NA TRBV13 TGTGCCAGCAGCTTTTGGGCTTTCGGTCCTAGCACAGATACGCAGTATTTT CASSFWAFGPSTDTQYF
TRBJ1-6 NA TRBD1 TRBV11-3 TGTGCCAGCAGCCAGAACAGGGGTAGCAATTCACCCCTCCACTTT CASSQNRGSNSPLHF
TRBJ2-5 NA NA TRBV5-1 TGCGCCAGCGGGGGCACAGGGCCCGAGACCCAGTACTTC CASGGTGPETQYF
TRBJ2-3 NA NA TRBV4-2 TGTGCCAGCAGCCAACAGGCGTCGGTTGGCACAGATACGCAGTATTTT CASSQQASVGTDTQYF
TRBJ2-1 NA TRBD2 TRBV10-2 TGCGCCAGCAGTGAATGGGGACTAGTATACAATGAGCAGTTCTTC CASSEWGLVYNEQFF
TRBJ1-5 once NA TRBV19 TGTGCCAGTAGTATGGTTCGGGTCTATAGCAATCAGCCCCAGCATTTT CASSMVRVYSNQPQHF
TRBJ1-1 NA NA TRBV27 TGTGCCAGCAGTCTCAGGGGTTTCGGCACTGAAGCTTTCTTT CASSLRGFGTEAFF
TRBJ1-6 NA NA TRBV5-8 TGTGCCAGCAGCTCGGGTCGGACTCCCGATTCACCCCTCCACTTT CASSSGRTPDSPLHF
TRBJ1-4 few TRBD1 TRBV7-9 TGTGCCAGCAGCTCAACAGGGGGGGAAAAACTGTTTTTT CASSSTGGEKLFF
TRBJ2-7 NA TRBD2 TRBV27 TGTGCCAGCAGCTACTATGGGACGGGGGGCTACGAGCAGTACTTC CASSYYGTGGYEQYF
TRBJ1-2 NA TRBD1 TRBV2 TGTGCCAGCAGTGAAGGGTCCGGGACAGGGGTGTATGGCTACACCTTC CASSEGSGTGVYGYTF
TRBJ1-1 NA TRBD1 TRBV7-2 TGTGCCAGCAGCTTCCCCGACAGGGCGGAAACTGAAGCTTTCTTT CASSFPDRAETEAFF
TRBJ1-2 few TRBD1 TRBV19 TGTGCCAGTAGCCGGACAGGGGCGGGATATGGCTACACCTTC CASSRTGAGYGYTF
TRBJ2-2 NA TRBD2 TRBV7-3 TGTGCCAGCAGCTTAACTTGGGGGGGAAACACCGGGGAGCTGTTTTTT CASSLTWGGNTGELFF
TRBJ2-3 NA TRBD1 TRBV7-9 TGTGCCAGCAGCTCCTGGACAGGGACAGATACGCAGTATTTT CASSSWTGTDTQYF
TRBJ2-5 NA TRBD2 TRBV5-1 TGCGCCAGCACTAGGCTAGCGGGAGGTGGAGAGACCCAGTACTTC CASTRLAGGGETQYF
TRBJ2-1 NA TRBD1 TRBV29-1 TGCAGCGCCTCGGACAGGGGGGATGAGCAGTTCTTC CSASDRGDEQFF
TRBJ2-7 NA NA TRBV7-9 TGTGCCAGCAGCTTAGGGCAGGCAGGCTACGAGCAGTACTTC CASSLGQAGYEQYF
TRBJ1-5 NA TRBD1 TRBV5-8 TGTGCCAGCAGTAAACAGGGGTTTGCGAATCAGCCCCAGCATTTT CASSKQGFANQPQHF
TRBJ2-1 NA TRBD2 TRBV27 TGTGCCAGCAGTTTCCTTGGGACTAGCGGATTGCCAATGGATGAGCAGTTCTTC CASSFLGTSGLPMDEQFF
TRBJ2-3 NA NA TRBV3-1/TRBV3-2 TGTGCCAGCAGCCAGCTAGTTACAGATACGCAGTATTTT CASSQLVTDTQYF
TRBJ2-4 few TRBD2 TRBV6-1 TGTGCCAGCAGTGAAGTGAGCGGGGTAGCCAAAAACATTCAGTACTTC CASSEVSGVAKNIQYF
TRBJ2-7 NA TRBD2 TRBV19 TGTGCCAGTAGTGTCCTCCTCCGGGGGGGGTACGAGCAGTACTTC CASSVLLRGGYEQYF
TRBJ2-5 NA TRBD2 TRBV12-3/TRBV12-4 TGTGCCAGCAGGAGCGGGGAAGAGACCCAGTACTTC CASRSGEETQYF
TRBJ1-4 NA NA TRBV7-9 TGTGCCAGCAGCTTAGAGGCGGGGGCACTTGCTAATGAAAAACTGTTTTTT CASSLEAGALANEKLFF
TRBJ1-4 NA TRBD1 TRBV14 TGTGCCAGCAGTCCTTCCGTACAGGGGGCAATGGTTGAAAAACTGTTTTTT CASSPSVQGAMVEKLFF
TRBJ2-1 NA NA TRBV5-4 TGTGCCAGCAGCTTGTGGGGCGGCGAGCAGTTCTTC CASSLWGGEQFF
TRBJ2-2 NA TRBD2 TRBV5-1 TGCGCCAGCAGCTCGGACCGCCCTAGCGGGACCGCGAACACCGGGGAGCTGTTTTTT CASSSDRPSGTANTGELFF
TRBJ1-2 NA NA TRBV28 TGTGCCAGCATACTAAAAGGGGGGGACTATGGCTACACCTTC CASILKGGDYGYTF
TRBJ2-7 NA TRBD2 TRBV19 TGTGCCAGTAGTGCGGGGACTAGCGAGCCCTACGAGCAGTACTTC CASSAGTSEPYEQYF
TRBJ2-7 once TRBD2 TRBV25-1 TGTGCCACCGGACCGGGACTAGCGGGAGGGCCTGGCTACGAGCAGTACTTC CATGPGLAGGPGYEQYF
TRBJ2-1 NA TRBD2 TRBV24-1 TGTGCCACCAGTGATACCGCCCGACTAGCGGGAGATAAAGACAATGAGCAGTTCTTC CATSDTARLAGDKDNEQFF
TRBJ1-5 NA TRBD1 TRBV19 TGTGCCAGTAAAACCGGGACAGGGTCCCGTAGCAATCAGCCCCAGCATTTT CASKTGTGSRSNQPQHF
TRBJ2-5 NA TRBD1 TRBV6-4 TGTGCCAGCAGAAATCACCGGGACAGCCAAGAGACCCAGTACTTC CASRNHRDSQETQYF
TRBJ2-1 NA TRBD2 TRBV7-3 TGTGCCAGCAGGTTGGGACTAGCAGATGAGCAGTTCTTC CASRLGLADEQFF
TRBJ1-6 NA TRBD1 TRBV6-2/TRBV6-3 TGTGCCAGCAGTTGGGGACAGATTAATTCACCCCTCCACTTT CASSWGQINSPLHF
TRBJ2-3 few TRBD2 TRBV7-3 TGTGCCAGCAGCCAAACGGGGTCTAGCGGGAGCACAGATACGCAGTATTTT CASSQTGSSGSTDTQYF